This T cell receptor beta chain was observed in a study of post-analysis software for immune sequencing data. Study details: Progressive-relapsing, secondary progressive and relapsing-remitting multiple sclerosis were among the disease courses included. Findings and limits, study-wide: With TRBV5-6, TRBV5-1 and TRBV20-1 included, about 5 TRBV segments were more frequent in patients than in controls.

The authors incorporated unique molecular identifiers into the TCR beta cDNA libraries. TCRdb independently ran MiXCR on the PCR reads; one entry per CDR3 protein. The table records around 400,000 distinct CDR3 sequences, around 37% of them present only once. This clonotype was observed a handful of times. Antigen specificity is unknown. Looked up from germline, CDR1 is SEHNR and CDR2 is FQNEAQ (reference sequence). V lost 7 bases and J 0 bases, leaving 11 bases between the germline ends. The CDR3 length is 14 residues. The receptor comes from a girl aged 5-17 years with multiple sclerosis. The chain uses TRBV7-9 and TRBJ2-3; no clear D gene. Input material: blood. The CDR3 DNA is TGTGCCAGCAATAGGGATTCTAGCACAGATACGCAGTATTTT. Translating it yields CASNRDSSTDTQYF.